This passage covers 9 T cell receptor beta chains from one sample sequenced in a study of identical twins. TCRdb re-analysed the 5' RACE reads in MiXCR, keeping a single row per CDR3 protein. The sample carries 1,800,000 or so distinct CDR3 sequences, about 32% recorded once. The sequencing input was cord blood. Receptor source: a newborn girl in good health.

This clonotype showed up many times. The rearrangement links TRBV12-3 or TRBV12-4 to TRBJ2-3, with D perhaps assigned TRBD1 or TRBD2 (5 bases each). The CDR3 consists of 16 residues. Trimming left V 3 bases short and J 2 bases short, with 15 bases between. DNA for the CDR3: TGTGCCAGCAGTTTTTCGTTCCGGGGCCCCACAGATACGCAGTATTTT. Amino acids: CASSFSFRGPTDTQYF.

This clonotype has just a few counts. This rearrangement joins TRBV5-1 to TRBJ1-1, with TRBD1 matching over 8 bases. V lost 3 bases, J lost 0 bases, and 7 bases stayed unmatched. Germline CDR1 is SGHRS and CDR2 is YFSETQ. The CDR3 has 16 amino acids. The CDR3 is CASSSRDRTMNTEAFF. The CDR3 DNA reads TGCGCCAGCAGCTCCCGGGACAGGACGATGAACACTGAAGCTTTCTTT.

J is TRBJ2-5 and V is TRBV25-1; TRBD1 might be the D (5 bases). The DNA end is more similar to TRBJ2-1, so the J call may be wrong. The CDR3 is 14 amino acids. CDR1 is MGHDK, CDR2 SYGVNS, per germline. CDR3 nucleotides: TGTGCCAGCAGTGAATGGGCAGGACAAGAGACCCAGTTCTTC. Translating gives CASSEWAGQETQFF.

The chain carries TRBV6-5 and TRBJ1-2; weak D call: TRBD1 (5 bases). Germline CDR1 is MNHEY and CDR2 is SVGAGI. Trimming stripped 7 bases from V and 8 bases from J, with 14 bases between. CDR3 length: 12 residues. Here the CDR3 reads CASKKGKEGYTF. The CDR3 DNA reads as TGTGCCAGCAAGAAGGGGAAGGAGGGCTACACCTTC.

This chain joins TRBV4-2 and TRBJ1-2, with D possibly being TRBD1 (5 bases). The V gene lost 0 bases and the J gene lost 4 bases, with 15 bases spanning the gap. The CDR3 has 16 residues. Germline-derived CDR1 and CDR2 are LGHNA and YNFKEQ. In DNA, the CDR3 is TGTGCCAGCAGCCAAGATGAGACGTACGGGGGCTATGGCTACACCTTC. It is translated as CASSQDETYGGYGYTF.

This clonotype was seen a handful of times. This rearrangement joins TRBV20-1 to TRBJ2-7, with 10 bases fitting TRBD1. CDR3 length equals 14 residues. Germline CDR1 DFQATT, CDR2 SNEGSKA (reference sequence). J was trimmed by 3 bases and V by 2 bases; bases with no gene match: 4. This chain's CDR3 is CSARPRDRGYEQYF. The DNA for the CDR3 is TGCAGTGCTAGACCTAGGGACAGGGGCTACGAGCAGTACTTC.

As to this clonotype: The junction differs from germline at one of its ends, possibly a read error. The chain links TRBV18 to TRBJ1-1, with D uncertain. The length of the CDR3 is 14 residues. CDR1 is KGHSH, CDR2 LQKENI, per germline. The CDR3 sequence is CASSPGFEGTEAFF. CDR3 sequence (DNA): TGTGCCAGCTCACCAGGGTTTGAGGGCACTGAGGCTTTCTTT. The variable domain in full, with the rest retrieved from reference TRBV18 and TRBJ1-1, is NAGVMQNPRHLVRRRGQEARLRCSPMKGHSHVYWYRQLPEEGLKFMVYLQKENIIDESGMPKERFSAEFPKEGPSILRIQQVVRGDSAAYFCASSPGFEGTEAFFGQGTRLTVV.

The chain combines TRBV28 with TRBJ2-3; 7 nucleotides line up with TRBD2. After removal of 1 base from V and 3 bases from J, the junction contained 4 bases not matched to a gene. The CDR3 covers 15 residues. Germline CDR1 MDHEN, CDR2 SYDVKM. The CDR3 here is CASSLFRGRTDTQYF. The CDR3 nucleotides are TGTGCCAGCAGTTTATTTCGCGGGAGAACAGATACGCAGTATTTT.

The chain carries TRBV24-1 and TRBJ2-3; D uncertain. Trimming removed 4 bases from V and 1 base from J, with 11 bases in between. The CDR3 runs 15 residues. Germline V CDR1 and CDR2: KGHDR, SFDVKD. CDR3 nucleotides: TGTGCCACCAGTGACCCCAGTCGGGGCACAGATACGCAGTATTTT. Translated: CATSDPSRGTDTQYF.